The 16 T cell receptor beta chains below all came from one sample that was sequenced in a study of T cells in Graves' hyperthyroidism and ophthalmopathy. Amplified regions were TCR beta CDR3 sequences from RNA transcripts. HTBI primers were employed in a first-round RT-PCR of the TCR CDR3. TCRdb itself ran the multiplex PCR reads through MiXCR, one entry per CDR3 protein. The sample yields about 620,000 distinct CDR3 sequences, roughly 15% seen once. Sequencing was performed on blood. Every receptor here comes from a woman aged 25 to 39 with Graves' hyperthyroidism.

The chain carries TRBV3-1 and TRBJ2-7; 8 bases agree with TRBD2. This CDR3 region has 14 residues. The V gene end was trimmed by 3 bases and the J gene end by 9 bases; junction bases not matched to a gene: 10. CDR1 is LGHDT and CDR2 is YNNKEL in the germline V gene (reference sequence). CDR3 region: CASSHPGGPGGQYF. CDR3 in DNA: TGTGCCAGCAGCCACCCGGGAGGGCCTGGTGGGCAGTACTTC.

In DNA form, the CDR3 reads TGCAGTGCTAGAAGCCCGGGGAGTACCGGGGAGCTGTTTTTT. Its protein product is CSARSPGSTGELFF. The rearrangement uses TRBV20-1 and TRBJ2-2; D possibly corresponds to TRBD2 (5 bases). Germline CDR1 is DFQATT and CDR2 is SNEGSKA (reference sequence). V gave up 2 bases and J gave up 5 bases, with 12 bases separating them. There are 14 residues in the CDR3.

This clonotype has only a few counts. V and J are TRBV2 and TRBJ2-3; 8 positions match TRBD2. Germline CDR1 is SNHLY and CDR2 is FYNNEI. The CDR3 has 14 residues. V shed 8 bases and J 2 bases; nucleotides not matched to a gene: 6. CDR3 loop: CASPSGSNTDTQYF. CDR3 nucleotides: TGTGCCAGCCCAAGCGGGAGTAACACAGATACGCAGTATTTT.

V and J are TRBV27 and TRBJ2-1; D is unresolved. V dropped 0 bases and J dropped 9 bases, with 9 bases sitting between them. CDR1 is MNHEY and CDR2 is SMNVEV in the germline V gene (reference sequence). CDR3 length: 13 residues. This chain's CDR3 is CASSLSASSEQFF. The CDR3 nucleotides read TGTGCCAGCAGTTTATCGGCGTCCAGTGAGCAGTTCTTC.

This clonotype was counted many times. At one boundary the junction diverges from the germline segment, which might be a read error. V gene TRBV5-1 combines with J gene TRBJ2-1, with D possibly being TRBD1 or TRBD2 (6 bases each). CDR3 length: 12 amino acids. In germline, CDR1 is SGHRS, CDR2 YFSETQ. The chain's CDR3 is CASSLEGGEQFF. The CDR3 DNA reads TGTGCCAGCAGTTTAGAGGGGGGTGAGCAGTTCTTC.

This clonotype was found a few times. The genes are TRBV10-3 and TRBJ1-5; D is ambiguous. The CDR3 consists of 12 residues. Trimming took 3 bases from V and 8 from J, leaving 8 bases between them. Germline values: CDR1 ENHRY, CDR2 SYGVKD. CDR3 region: CAISDPGKPQHF. In DNA form, the CDR3 reads TGTGCCATCAGTGACCCTGGCAAGCCCCAGCATTTT.

Only a few counts were recorded for this clonotype. The chain links TRBV19 to TRBJ2-5, with TRBD1 identical over 7 bases. This CDR3 region has 17 residues. V lost 1 base and J lost 2; bases outside the gene matches: 10. CDR1 is LNHDA and CDR2 is SQIVND in the germline V gene (reference sequence). CDR3 bases: TGTGCCAGTAGTATAGTACAGGGGCGGCGGGTACAAGAGACCCAGTACTTC. Its translation is CASSIVQGRRVQETQYF.

The chain joins TRBV12-3 or TRBV12-4 to TRBJ2-1; 11 bases match TRBD2. The CDR3 has 16 residues. J was trimmed by 15 bases and V by 3 bases; bases with no gene match: 16. The CDR3 DNA is TGTGCCAGCAGTTTGGGTCTAGCGGGAGGTAATGGTCCCGTGTTCTTC. It codes for CASSLGLAGGNGPVFF.

The rearrangement uses TRBV11-2 and TRBJ1-6; D is undetermined. Germline V gene sequence: CDR1 SGHAT, CDR2 FQNNGV. The CDR3 totals 12 residues. The V gene lost 3 bases and the J gene lost 5 bases, with 2 bases spanning the gap. CDR3 nucleotides: TGTGCCAGCAGCTTCCATAATTCACCCCTCCACTTT. It specifies CASSFHNSPLHF.

This clonotype was seen ten or more times. CDR3 nucleotides: TGTGCCACCAGTGACCCGACAGGGGCCAGCTCCTACAATGAGCAGTTCTTC. Translated: CATSDPTGASSYNEQFF. The V call is TRBV24-1, the J call TRBJ2-1; 8 bases match TRBD1. Germline values: CDR1 KGHDR, CDR2 SFDVKD. V was pared by 4 bases and J by 0 bases, with 7 bases of the junction left unmatched. The CDR3 consists of 17 residues.

The rearrangement uses TRBV29-1 and TRBJ2-3; 9 nucleotides line up with TRBD2. V shed 7 bases and J 2 bases; nucleotides not matched to a gene: 13. Germline CDR1 is SQVTM and CDR2 is ANQGSEA. The CDR3 extends over 16 amino acids. As DNA, the CDR3 is TGCAGCGCCAGCAGTAGCGGGAGCTCCGCCACAGATACGCAGTATTTT. Its translation: CSASSSGSSATDTQYF.

This clonotype came up many times. The chain links TRBV28 to TRBJ2-7; 9 bases are a match to TRBD1. J was trimmed by 3 bases and V by 2 bases; bases with no gene match: 2. The CDR3 has 14 residues. Germline lookup yields CDR1 MDHEN and CDR2 SYDVKM. The CDR3 DNA sequence: TGTGCCAGCAGTTTACTGGGACAGGGCTACGAGCAGTACTTC. The encoded protein is CASSLLGQGYEQYF.

The gene calls are TRBV4-1 and TRBJ2-5; either TRBD1 or TRBD2 may supply D (6 bases each). V was shortened by 3 bases and J by 5 bases, with 19 bases between the two germline ends. The CDR3 has 16 residues. Per germline, CDR1 MGHRA and CDR2 YSYEKL. CDR3 sequence reads: CASSQGLRGAGETQYF. The DNA for the CDR3 is TGCGCCAGCAGCCAGGGATTAAGGGGGGCTGGGGAGACCCAGTACTTC.

About this clonotype: Since a much larger clone is just one base distant, this may be a read error. The conserved phenylalanine or tryptophan normally closing the CDR3 is absent here, so this likely arose from a read error. The chain joins TRBV7-2 to TRBJ1-2, with 7 bases fitting TRBD1. The junction had 9 bases not matched to a gene; V was cut back by 4 bases and J by 4 bases. Germline V gene data show CDR1 as SGHTA and CDR2 as FQGNSA. The CDR3 has 15 residues. CDR3 bases: TGTGCCAGCAGCTCCGTCGGGACAGTAGGCTATGGCTACACCGTC. It encodes CASSSVGTVGYGYTV.

This clonotype was detected ten times or more. The J gene is TRBJ2-1, the V gene TRBV11-2; D not certain. Trimming removed 2 bases from V and 5 bases from J, with 10 bases in between. From germline, CDR1 is SGHAT and CDR2 FQNNGV. The CDR3 length is 14 residues. CDR3 protein: CASSLNALDNEQFF. CDR3 sequence (DNA): TGTGCCAGCAGCTTAAACGCTTTGGACAATGAGCAGTTCTTC.

The genes are TRBV27 and TRBJ2-3; tentatively, D is TRBD2 (6 bases). Trimming took off 2 bases at V and 5 bases at J, with 11 bases between the two ends. CDR3 size: 14 residues. Per germline, CDR1 MNHEY and CDR2 SMNVEV (reference sequence). The DNA of the CDR3 is TGTGCCAGCAGTTTAGGAGGGTTGGTAGATACGCAGTATTTT. Protein product: CASSLGGLVDTQYF.